The clone carrying this T cell receptor beta chain was detected a few times. The sample contains more than one DNA sequence encoding this CDR3. This sample is part of a study of cytomegalovirus exposure and HLA in healthy donors. The PCR ran on 60 Vbeta and 13 Jbeta primers. Clones were sequenced by immunoSEQ multiplex PCR, and TCRdb holds only the in-frame ones, with some missing. The top ten hold 1.3% to 1.5% of the sample, which has around 150,000 clones, around 74% seen once. The CDR3 runs 14 residues. Germline assignment: CDR1 MNHEY and CDR2 SVGAGI. J gave up 5 bases and V 5 bases, and 9 bases lay outside the gene matches.

The chain recombines TRBV6-5 with TRBJ2-7, with 7 bases identical to TRBD1. The source is a man between 18 and 35 years old in good health and CMV-seronegative. The specimen sequenced was PBMCs. CDR3 nucleotides: TGTGCCAGCAGTCCCTCGACAGGGTTCAACGAGCAGTACTTC. Its translation: CASSPSTGFNEQYF.